The 11 T cell receptor beta chains below were found in one sample sequenced in a study of T cells in Graves' hyperthyroidism and ophthalmopathy (dated by TCRdb to the late 2010s). The library was prepared using multiplex PCR. The instrument given in TCRdb is Illumina HiSeq 2000. Amplification of TCR beta CDR3 regions was carried out from RNA transcripts. The TCR CDR3 was subjected to a first round of RT-PCR using the HTBI primer set and the Qiagen OneStep RT-PCR kit. In TCRdb, the public reads were trimmed at Q25 with fastp and aligned with MiXCR, with productive beta chains retained. Each entry is one CDR3 protein sequence, shown with its most common DNA and genes. The sample table lists roughly 840,000 distinct CDR3 sequences, 38% of them with a count of one. More than 7% of the sample belongs to the ten largest clones. Sequenced: blood. These receptors all stem from a man aged 18 to 29 with Graves' hyperthyroidism.

The rearrangement links TRBV19 to TRBJ2-5; 10 nucleotides align to TRBD1. With V trimmed by 5 bases and J by 5 bases, 5 bases remained unmatched. Looked up from germline, CDR1 is LNHDA and CDR2 is SQIVND (reference sequence). The CDR3 totals 14 residues. Here the CDR3 reads CASSLTGGWETQYF. The CDR3, as DNA: TGTGCCAGTAGTTTGACAGGGGGCTGGGAGACCCAGTACTTC. Using reference TRBV19 and TRBJ2-5 for the parts outside the CDR3, the full variable domain is DGGITQSPKYLFRKEGQNVTLSCEQNLNHDAMYWYRQDPGQGLRLIYYSQIVNDFQKGDIAEGYSVSREKKESFPLTVTSAQKNPTAFYLCASSLTGGWETQYFGPGTRLLVL.

Only a few counts were recorded for this clonotype. The chain carries TRBV7-9 and TRBJ2-7; D gene unclear. This CDR3 region has 15 residues. Germline loops: CDR1 SEHNR, CDR2 FQNEAQ (reference sequence). Trimming shortened V by 1 base and J by 2 bases, and 12 bases separated the two germline ends. CDR3 coding DNA: TGTGCCAGCAGCTTAGACGAGGAGTCCCCCTACGAGCAGTACTTC. Translating it yields CASSLDEESPYEQYF.

Only a few counts were recorded for this clonotype. The rearrangement uses TRBV5-1 and TRBJ1-2, with D possibly TRBD1 on 5 matching bases. The CDR3 covers 14 residues. The ends were cut back, 4 bases at V and 2 bases at J, with 12 bases in the middle. Germline-derived CDR1 and CDR2 are SGHRS and YFSETQ. In DNA, the CDR3 is TGCGCCAGCAGCCCCGGGTGGGGCAACTATGGCTACACCTTC. Translation gives CASSPGWGNYGYTF.

The rearrangement joins TRBV6-1 to TRBJ1-2, with D possibly TRBD1 on 6 matching bases. The length of the CDR3 is 15 residues. The V gene lost 0 bases and the J gene lost 0 bases, with 8 bases spanning the gap. The germline gives CDR1 MNHNS, CDR2 SASEGT. Here the CDR3 reads CASSEADSANYGYTF. CDR3 nucleotide sequence: TGTGCCAGCAGTGAAGCGGACAGCGCTAACTATGGCTACACCTTC.

The chain combines TRBV7-9 with TRBJ1-2; D not resolved. This CDR3 contains 13 residues. Trimming shortened V by 1 base and J by 8 bases, and 11 bases separated the two germline ends. Germline CDR1 is SEHNR and CDR2 is FQNEAQ (reference sequence). CDR3 sequence (DNA): TGTGCCAGCAGCTTAGAATTGGGCCAGGGCTACACCTTC. Its protein product is CASSLELGQGYTF.

This rearrangement joins TRBV20-1 to TRBJ2-2, with 7 bases aligning to TRBD1. Germline trimming cut 4 bases from V and 8 bases from J; bases unmatched to any gene: 4. Germline V gene sequence: CDR1 DFQATT, CDR2 SNEGSKA (reference sequence). The CDR3 length is 12 residues. The CDR3: CSAKTGWGELFF. CDR3 sequence (DNA): TGCAGTGCTAAGACAGGGTGGGGGGAGCTGTTTTTT.

The chain uses TRBV2 and TRBJ1-6, with D hard to call. The germline V and J ends were trimmed by 6 bases and 5 bases, with 8 bases remaining between them. The germline V gene has CDR1 SNHLY and CDR2 FYNNEI. The CDR3 is made up of 13 amino acids. CDR3 loop: CASRGPNNSPLHF. The CDR3 DNA is TGTGCCAGCAGAGGACCGAATAATTCACCCCTCCACTTT.

This clonotype was found many times. V and J are TRBV5-1 and TRBJ1-1; 7 positions agree with TRBD1. CDR1 is SGHRS and CDR2 is YFSETQ in the germline V gene. The CDR3 loop spans 14 amino acids. The trim removed 0 bases at V and 4 bases at J, leaving 3 bases unmatched. The CDR3 DNA sequence: TGCGCCAGCAGCTTGGGATCAGGGGGCACTGAAGCTTTCTTT. As protein: CASSLGSGGTEAFF.

This clonotype was detected ten times or more. The genes are TRBV19 and TRBJ1-5, with D maybe TRBD1 (5 bases). V was trimmed by 7 bases and J by 3 bases, leaving 7 bases between them. CDR3 length: 12 residues. The germline V gene has CDR1 LNHDA and CDR2 SQIVND (reference sequence). CDR3 loop: CASTRDNQPQHF. The CDR3 nucleotides read TGTGCCAGTACCAGGGACAATCAGCCCCAGCATTTT.

The sample holds a few counts of this clonotype. This CDR3 is CASSLVQGPGNTIYF. CDR3 in DNA: TGTGCCAGCAGCTTAGTGCAGGGCCCTGGAAACACCATATATTTT. The chain uses TRBV7-2 and TRBJ1-3, with TRBD1 as a possible D gene (5 bases). CDR3 size: 15 residues. V lost 1 base and J lost 2, with 9 bases in between. Looked up from germline, CDR1 is SGHTA and CDR2 is FQGNSA.

This chain uses TRBV4-1 with TRBJ1-4, with TRBD1 matching 8 bases. The J segment lost 6 bases and the V segment lost 0 bases, leaving 3 bases of the junction unmatched. The CDR3 is made up of 15 amino acids. Germline assignment: CDR1 MGHRA and CDR2 YSYEKL. The CDR3 region is CASSQDVQGDEKLFF. Written as DNA, the CDR3 is TGCGCCAGCAGCCAAGACGTACAGGGGGATGAAAAACTGTTTTTT.